Each of the 7 T cell receptor beta chains below was sequenced from the same sample in a study of cytomegalovirus exposure and HLA in healthy donors. A multiplex PCR was run with 60 Vbeta primers and 13 Jbeta primers. Data came from immunoSEQ multiplex PCR; TCRdb stores just in-frame clones and leaves some out. The sample has 86,000 or so clones, roughly 80% seen once. Sequencing input: PBMCs. The receptors come from a woman in her thirties or forties in good health and CMV-seropositive.

The J gene is TRBJ2-1, the V gene TRBV7-2, with 12 positions matching TRBD2. V trimming: 5 bases; J trimming: 9 bases; junction bases outside the gene matches: 5. The germline gives CDR1 SGHTA, CDR2 FQGNSA. The CDR3 has 14 amino acids. CDR3 nucleotides: TGTGCCAGCAGCGGACTAGCGGGAAAGATTGAGCAGTTCTTC. Translating gives CASSGLAGKIEQFF.

The V and J genes are TRBV19 and TRBJ1-5, with D possibly TRBD1 on 5 matching bases. Looked up from germline, CDR1 is LNHDA and CDR2 is SQIVND (reference sequence). The CDR3 runs to 14 residues. V lost 3 bases and J 3 bases, leaving 9 bases between the germline ends. The CDR3 DNA follows: TGTGCCAGTAGTATCCGACAGCACAATCAGCCCCAGCATTTT. This sequence encodes CASSIRQHNQPQHF.

This chain connects TRBV2 to TRBJ2-5, with D perhaps TRBD1 (5 bases). V lost 3 bases, J lost 1 base, and 12 bases lay in between. CDR1 SNHLY and CDR2 FYNNEI come from the germline V gene. This CDR3 comprises 15 residues. In DNA, the CDR3 is TGTGCCAGCAGTGATTCCTCACAGGTCCAAGAGACCCAGTACTTC. It yields the protein CASSDSSQVQETQYF.

This clone was detected only a few times. The chain employs TRBV5-6 and TRBJ1-1; 9 nucleotides line up with TRBD1. This CDR3 spans 14 amino acids. The ends lost 3 bases at V and 9 bases at J; junction bases unmatched: 9. The germline gives CDR1 SGHDT, CDR2 YYEEEE. CDR3 residues: CASSSDRGRDKAFF. The CDR3 DNA reads as TGTGCCAGCAGCTCGGACAGGGGTCGGGATAAAGCTTTCTTT.

The gene calls are TRBV10-2 and TRBJ1-1; D is ambiguous. CDR3 size: 13 residues. The germline V gene has CDR1 WSHSY and CDR2 SAAADI. V gave up 2 bases and J gave up 6 bases, with 10 bases separating them. CDR3 sequence reads: CASSEGWRAEAFF. DNA of the CDR3: TGCGCCAGCAGTGAGGGGTGGAGGGCTGAAGCTTTCTTT.

The chain has TRBV5-6 and TRBJ1-5, with TRBD1 as a possible D gene (6 bases). Germline V lookup: CDR1 SGHDT, CDR2 YYEEEE. Trimming shortened V by 3 bases and J by 0 bases, and 19 bases separated the two germline ends. CDR3 size: 18 residues. CDR3 in DNA: TGTGCCAGCAGCTATACACGAGGGAGACAGGATAGCAATCAGCCCCAGCATTTT. The encoded protein is CASSYTRGRQDSNQPQHF.

The V and J genes are TRBV4-2 and TRBJ1-5; D uncertain. Trimming took 3 bases from V and 4 from J, leaving 16 bases between them. Germline-derived CDR1 and CDR2 are LGHNA and YNFKEQ. The CDR3 sequence is 16 residues long. CDR3 residues: CASSQTELAGNQPQHF. As DNA, the CDR3 is TGTGCCAGCAGCCAGACGGAGTTGGCGGGGAATCAGCCCCAGCATTTT.